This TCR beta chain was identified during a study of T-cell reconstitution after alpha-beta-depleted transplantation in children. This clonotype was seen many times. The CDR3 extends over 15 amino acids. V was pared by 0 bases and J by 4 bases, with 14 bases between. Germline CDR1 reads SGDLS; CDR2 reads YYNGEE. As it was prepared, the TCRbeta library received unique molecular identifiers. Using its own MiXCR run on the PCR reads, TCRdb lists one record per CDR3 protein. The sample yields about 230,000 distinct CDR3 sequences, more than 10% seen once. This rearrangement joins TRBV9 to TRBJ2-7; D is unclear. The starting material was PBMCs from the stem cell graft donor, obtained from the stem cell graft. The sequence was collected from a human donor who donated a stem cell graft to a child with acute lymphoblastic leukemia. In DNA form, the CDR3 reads TGTGCCAGCAGCGTAGCCTCGTCCCCGAGTTACGAGCAGTACTTC. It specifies CASSVASSPSYEQYF.